A selection of T cell receptor beta chains follows, all from one sample in a study of blood T cell repertoires in COVID-19. Using immunoSEQ multiplex PCR, the repertoire was profiled, and TCRdb retains in-frame clones only, with some absent. In the table there are approximately 92,000 clones, approximately 90% of which are singletons. Input material: peripheral blood. All receptors derive from a woman aged 55-70 years with COVID-19, enrolled during active disease. Both conserved end residues are part of each CDR3. D genes are given only for firm matches. Not every row has a clone size; where given, it reads once, few, many or a size class.

j_gene,abundance,v_gene,d_gene,CDR3nt,CDR3aa
TRBJ1-3,.,TRBV4-3,.,TGCGCCAGCAGCCCTAGTGGGGGAAACACCATATATTTT,CASSPSGGNTIYF
TRBJ2-1,.,TRBV7-8,TRBD2,TGTGCCAGCAGCCGAGGACTAGCGGGGGTAACCTACAATGAGCAGTTCTTC,CASSRGLAGVTYNEQFF
TRBJ1-6,.,TRBV3-1/TRBV3-2,.,TGTGCCAGCAGCCCCTCAGGGCGAAACTATAATTCACCCCTCCACTTT,CASSPSGRNYNSPLHF
TRBJ1-6,.,TRBV30,TRBD1,TGTGCCTGGAACCTCCTCCCATCGGGACAGAGAAACCATAATTCACCCCTCCACTTT,CAWNLLPSGQRNHNSPLHF
TRBJ2-2,.,TRBV19,TRBD1,TGTGCCAGTAGTATATCGAGACAGGGAGCGGCCGGGGAGCTGTTTTTT,CASSISRQGAAGELFF
TRBJ1-5,.,TRBV7-2,TRBD1,TGTGCCAGCAGCCGACAGGGATGGCAGCCCCAGCATTTT,CASSRQGWQPQHF
TRBJ1-6,.,TRBV18,.,TGTGCCAGCTCACCTGTCGGGGATTCCCCCAATTCACCCCTCCACTTT,CASSPVGDSPNSPLHF
TRBJ1-3,.,TRBV30,.,TGTGCCTGGAGGCGGCCGGGAGGAAACACCATATATTTT,CAWRRPGGNTIYF
TRBJ1-4,once,TRBV7-9,TRBD1,TGTGCCAGCAGTCCACAGGGGACAAATGAAAAACTGTTTTTT,CASSPQGTNEKLFF
TRBJ1-6,once,TRBV7-3,.,TGTGCCAGCAGCTCTTCAGGGGCCGGTTCACCCCTCCACTTT,CASSSSGAGSPLHF
TRBJ2-7,.,TRBV9,.,TGTGCCAGCAGCTTTTCTCAGGGAAACGAGCAGTACTTC,CASSFSQGNEQYF
TRBJ2-3,.,TRBV9,.,TGTGCCAGCAGCGTAGCGGTAGGGGTGACCGATACGCAGTATTTT,CASSVAVGVTDTQYF
TRBJ2-2,few,TRBV19,TRBD2,TGTGCCAGTAGTAGCCAACATCTAGCGGGGGACAACACCGGGGAGCTGTTTTTT,CASSSQHLAGDNTGELFF
TRBJ1-2,once,TRBV2,.,TGTGCCAGCAGTACAGGGCTAGATTATGGCTACACCTTC,CASSTGLDYGYTF
TRBJ1-5,.,TRBV28,.,TGTGCCAGCAGTCCGCAACCGGGGGTTAGCAATCAGCCCCAGCATTTT,CASSPQPGVSNQPQHF
TRBJ1-3,.,TRBV5-1,TRBD1,TGCGCCAGCAGCCAGGGACAGGCTGGAAACACCATATATTTT,CASSQGQAGNTIYF
TRBJ1-3,.,TRBV19,.,TGTGCCAGTAGTATTGGGGCGGTTGGAAACACCATATATTTT,CASSIGAVGNTIYF
TRBJ2-5,.,TRBV7-9,.,TGTGCCAGCAGCCCGGTGGAAGAGACCCAGTACTTC,CASSPVEETQYF
TRBJ2-5,.,TRBV10-1,TRBD1,TGCGCCAGCAGTGAGCGGACAGGGGCCCAACAAGAGACCCAGTACTTC,CASSERTGAQQETQYF
TRBJ1-2,.,TRBV5-5,TRBD1,TGTGCCAGCAGTTTGCTGGACAGGAACTTTTGGGGCTACACCTTC,CASSLLDRNFWGYTF
TRBJ1-3,.,TRBV6-5,.,TGTGCCAGCAGTTACTCTGCGGGCTATGGAAACACCATATATTTT,CASSYSAGYGNTIYF
TRBJ2-7,once,TRBV5-1,.,TGCGCCAGCAGCCTAAATGGACTGGGTGAGCAGTACTTC,CASSLNGLGEQYF
TRBJ1-1,.,TRBV6-6,TRBD1,TGTGCCAGCAGTCCGTTATCGGGGACAGGGGCCTACACTGAAGCTTTCTTT,CASSPLSGTGAYTEAFF
TRBJ1-3,.,TRBV25-1,.,TGTGCCAGCAGTGAATCCATCCCCCTCTATAACTCTGGAAACACCATATATTTT,CASSESIPLYNSGNTIYF
TRBJ2-1,.,TRBV27,.,TGTGCCAGCAGGGGGCCCTACAATGAGCAGTTCTTC,CASRGPYNEQFF
TRBJ1-5,.,TRBV6-5,TRBD1,TGTGCCAGCAGTAGGGACAGATATCAGCCCCAGCATTTT,CASSRDRYQPQHF
TRBJ2-5,.,TRBV10-3,.,TGTGCCATCAGTGAGAAGACAGGTCAAGAGACCCAGTACTTC,CAISEKTGQETQYF
TRBJ2-2,once,TRBV10-3,.,TGTGCCATCAGTGGTCAGGCCCCCCCGGGGGAGCTGTTTTTT,CAISGQAPPGELFF
TRBJ1-1,once,TRBV30,.,TGTGCCTGGACAGGGATTACTGAAGCTTTCTTT,CAWTGITEAFF
TRBJ2-2,.,TRBV2,.,TGTGCCAGCAGGCAGGGAGGCACCGGGGAGCTGTTTTTT,CASRQGGTGELFF
TRBJ1-3,.,TRBV6-5,.,TGTGCCAGCATGGGGAGTGCCGCCTCTGGAAACACCATATATTTT,CASMGSAASGNTIYF
TRBJ2-7,.,TRBV7-2,.,TGTGCCAGCAGCTTAGCGGCGGCCTACGAGCAGTACTTC,CASSLAAAYEQYF
TRBJ2-2,.,TRBV19,.,TGTGCCAGTAGTATACAGCAGGGGCCCGGGGAGCTGTTTTTT,CASSIQQGPGELFF
TRBJ2-5,.,TRBV5-1,TRBD2,TGCGCCAGCAGCTCCGGCGCGGTAGCGGGCCCCCAAGAGACCCAGTACTTC,CASSSGAVAGPQETQYF
TRBJ2-1,.,TRBV7-9,.,TGTGCCAGCAGCTTAAGAGGGCGCCAGATAGACAATGAGCAGTTCTTC,CASSLRGRQIDNEQFF
TRBJ2-3,.,TRBV9,TRBD2,TGTGCCAGCAGCCCGCGAAGTAGCGGGGGATACACAGATACGCAGTATTTT,CASSPRSSGGYTDTQYF
TRBJ1-2,once,TRBV4-2,.,TGTGCCAGCAGCCAAGTCATGGTCGAGGGCTACACCTTC,CASSQVMVEGYTF
TRBJ2-7,.,TRBV7-2,TRBD1,TGTGCCAGCAGCTCGAAGGGACAGGCCTACGAGCAGTACTTC,CASSSKGQAYEQYF
TRBJ2-5,.,TRBV9,TRBD2,TGTGCCAGCAGCGCAAAAGGACTAGCGGAGACCCAGTACTTC,CASSAKGLAETQYF
TRBJ2-2,.,TRBV14,TRBD1,TGTGCCAGCAGCCGCTCGGGACAGGGGGTCGCCGGGGAGCTGTTTTTT,CASSRSGQGVAGELFF
TRBJ1-1,few,TRBV7-2,.,TGTGCCAGCAGCTTAATCAGCAGGGGACCAGCTTTCTTT,CASSLISRGPAFF
TRBJ1-3,.,TRBV5-5,.,TGTGCCAGCAGCCCTGACAGGAGCTCTGGAAACACCATATATTTT,CASSPDRSSGNTIYF
TRBJ1-2,.,TRBV21-1,.,TGTGCCAGCAGCAAATATCCTCTAGACAGGGGGCGCTATGGCTACACCTTC,CASSKYPLDRGRYGYTF
TRBJ2-1,.,TRBV11-2,TRBD2,TGTGCCAGCAGCTCCGAAACGGGGGGGGCAATCGCCAATGAGCAGTTCTTC,CASSSETGGAIANEQFF
TRBJ1-2,few,TRBV2,.,TGTGCCAGCAGTCCGGGGATAGGGGGCTACACCTTC,CASSPGIGGYTF
TRBJ1-4,.,TRBV5-1,TRBD1,TGCGCCAGCAGCGTGGGGACAGTCAATGAAAAACTGTTTTTT,CASSVGTVNEKLFF
TRBJ1-1,.,TRBV20-1,TRBD1,TGCAGTGCTCGACAGGGGCGAGCTTTCTTT,CSARQGRAFF
TRBJ2-7,.,TRBV4-3,TRBD1,TGCGCCAGCAGCCAGGAATACAGGGGGATCTTCTACGAGCAGTACTTC,CASSQEYRGIFYEQYF
TRBJ1-2,.,TRBV7-2,.,TGTGCCAGCAGCTTAGTGGTGGTTCGCAGTGGCTACACCTTC,CASSLVVVRSGYTF
TRBJ1-4,.,TRBV30,TRBD1,TGTGCCTGGTCACAGGGGGCGCTGGGGGAAAAACTGTTTTTT,CAWSQGALGEKLFF
TRBJ2-5,once,TRBV7-2,.,TGTGCCAGCAGCTTACTCGGGGTACAAGAGACCCAGTACTTC,CASSLLGVQETQYF
TRBJ2-7,.,TRBV19,.,TGTGCCAGTAGCCCCCCCATTTACGAGCAGTACTTC,CASSPPIYEQYF
TRBJ2-7,.,TRBV11-2,TRBD1,TGTGCCAGCAGCTTAGCCGGGACAGTACCCTCCTACGAGCAGTACTTC,CASSLAGTVPSYEQYF
TRBJ1-2,.,TRBV19,.,TGTGCCAGTAGTACCAACGCGCACGGGGGGCGAAATGGCTACACCTTC,CASSTNAHGGRNGYTF
TRBJ2-1,.,TRBV29-1,TRBD2,TGCAGCGTTGAAGCCACCCCTAGCGGGGGGGCCGGAGAGCAGTTCTTC,CSVEATPSGGAGEQFF
TRBJ1-6,.,TRBV6-2/TRBV6-3,.,TGTGCCAGCAGTTACGGGGGCGGATCACCCCTCCACTTT,CASSYGGGSPLHF
TRBJ2-2,.,TRBV3-1/TRBV3-2,.,TGTGCCAGCGGCCCCCGAGGAGGACCCGGGGAGCTGTTTTTT,CASGPRGGPGELFF
TRBJ2-5,.,TRBV7-2,.,TGTGCCAGCAGCTTAGCGGGGCGGGAGACCCAGTACTTC,CASSLAGRETQYF
TRBJ2-1,.,TRBV4-3,.,TGCGCCAGCAGCCAAGATCTGGGGTCGGGAGGACAGCCAGCCTTGGGTGAGCAGTTCTTC,CASSQDLGSGGQPALGEQFF
TRBJ1-3,.,TRBV6-5,.,TGTGCCAGCACTCCCGGGGGGGAGAGCACCATATATTTT,CASTPGGESTIYF